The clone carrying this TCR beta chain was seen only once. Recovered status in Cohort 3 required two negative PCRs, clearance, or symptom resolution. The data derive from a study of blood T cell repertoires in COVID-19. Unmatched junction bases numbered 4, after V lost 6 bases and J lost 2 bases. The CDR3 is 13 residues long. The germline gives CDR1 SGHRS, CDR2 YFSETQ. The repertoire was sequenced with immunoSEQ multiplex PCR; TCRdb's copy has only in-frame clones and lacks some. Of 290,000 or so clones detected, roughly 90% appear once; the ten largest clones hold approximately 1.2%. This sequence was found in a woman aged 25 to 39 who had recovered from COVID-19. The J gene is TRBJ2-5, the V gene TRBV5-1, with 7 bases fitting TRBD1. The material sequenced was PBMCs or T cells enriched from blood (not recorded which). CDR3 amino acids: CASKRGQQETQYF. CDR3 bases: TGCGCCAGCAAACGGGGACAGCAAGAGACCCAGTACTTC.